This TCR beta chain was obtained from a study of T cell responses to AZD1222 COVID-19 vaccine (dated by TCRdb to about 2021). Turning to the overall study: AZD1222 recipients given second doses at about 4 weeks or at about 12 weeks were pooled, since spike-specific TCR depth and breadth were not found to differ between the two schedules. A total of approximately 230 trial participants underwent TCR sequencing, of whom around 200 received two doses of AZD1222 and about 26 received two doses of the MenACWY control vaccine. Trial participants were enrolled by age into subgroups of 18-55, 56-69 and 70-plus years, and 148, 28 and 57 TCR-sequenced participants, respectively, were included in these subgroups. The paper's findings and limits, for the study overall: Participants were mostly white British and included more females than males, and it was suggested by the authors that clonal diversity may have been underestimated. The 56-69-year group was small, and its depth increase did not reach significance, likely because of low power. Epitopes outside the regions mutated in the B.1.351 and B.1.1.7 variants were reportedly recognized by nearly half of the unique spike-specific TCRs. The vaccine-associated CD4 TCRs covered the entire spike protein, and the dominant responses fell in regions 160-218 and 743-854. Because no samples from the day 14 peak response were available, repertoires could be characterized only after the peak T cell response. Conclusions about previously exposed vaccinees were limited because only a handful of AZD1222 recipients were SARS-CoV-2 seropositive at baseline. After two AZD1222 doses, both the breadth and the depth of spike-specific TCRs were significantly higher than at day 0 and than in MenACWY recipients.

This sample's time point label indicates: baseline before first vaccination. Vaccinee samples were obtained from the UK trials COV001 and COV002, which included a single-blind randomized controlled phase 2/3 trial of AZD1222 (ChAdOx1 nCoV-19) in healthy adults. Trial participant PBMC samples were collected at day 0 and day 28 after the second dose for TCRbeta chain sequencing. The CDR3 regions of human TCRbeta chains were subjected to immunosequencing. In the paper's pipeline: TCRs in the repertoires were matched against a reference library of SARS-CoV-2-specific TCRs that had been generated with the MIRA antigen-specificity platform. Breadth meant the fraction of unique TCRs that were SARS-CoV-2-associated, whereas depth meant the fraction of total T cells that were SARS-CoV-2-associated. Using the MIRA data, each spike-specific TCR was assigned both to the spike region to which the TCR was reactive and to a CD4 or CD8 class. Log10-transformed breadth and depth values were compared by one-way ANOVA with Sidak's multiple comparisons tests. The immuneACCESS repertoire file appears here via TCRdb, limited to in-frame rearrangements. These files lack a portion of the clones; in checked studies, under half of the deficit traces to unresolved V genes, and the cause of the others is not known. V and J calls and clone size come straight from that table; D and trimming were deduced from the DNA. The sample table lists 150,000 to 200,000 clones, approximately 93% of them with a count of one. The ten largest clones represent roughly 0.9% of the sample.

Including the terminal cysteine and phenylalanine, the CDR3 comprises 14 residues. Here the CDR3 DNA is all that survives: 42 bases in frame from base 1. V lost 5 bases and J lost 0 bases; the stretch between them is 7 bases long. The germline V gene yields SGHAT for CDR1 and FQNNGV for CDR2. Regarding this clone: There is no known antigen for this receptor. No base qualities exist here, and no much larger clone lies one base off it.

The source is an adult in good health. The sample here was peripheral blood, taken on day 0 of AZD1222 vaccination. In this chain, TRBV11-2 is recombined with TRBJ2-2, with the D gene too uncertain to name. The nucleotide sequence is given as TGTGCCAGCAGCGGGGTAGCGAACACCGGGGAGCTGTTTTTT. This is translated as CASSGVANTGELFF.